This T cell receptor (beta chain) was captured by sequencing in a study of graft-versus-host responses after intestinal transplantation (dated by TCRdb to the early 2020s). Background on the whole study: Recipients received multivisceral, liver-intestinal, or isolated intestinal transplants. The cohort enrolled around 23 intestinal transplant recipients including one retransplant, and a few patients lacking pretransplant specimens were excluded. To identify alloreactive clones, pre-transplant mixed lymphocyte reaction products were sequenced and then compared with unstimulated pre-transplant donor and recipient T cells. Every recipient was given anti-thymocyte globulin induction, followed by around three years of maintenance tacrolimus and steroids. After intestinal transplantation, graft-versus-host and host-versus-graft alloreactive T cell clones in the graft, circulation and bone marrow were tracked using bulk TCR-beta CDR3 sequencing. Rather than going through the commercial service, samples from a few later patients were sequenced in-house on an Illumina MiSeq and processed with MiXCR. Donor T cell macrochimerism was defined as a peak of at least 4% donor T cells among recipient peripheral blood mononuclear cells.

The sample's time point label is to be understood as: cells obtained before transplantation from donor or recipient. CD3+CD4+ and CD3+CD8+ populations were FACS-sorted from unstimulated pre-transplant donor and recipient cells taken from spleen or lymph nodes. Study-level results and caveats: The relatively low number and heterogeneity of intestinal transplant patients limited the conclusions. GvH clones were found in recipient bone marrow, and some of the GvH clones appeared earlier in ileal mucosa or blood, which is consistent with an intestinal mucosal origin. Patients with donor T cell macrochimerism had high GvH to HvG T cell clonal ratios in their allografts. Early after transplant, peak levels of circulating GvH clones were found to be associated with declines in HvG clones.

The method was the immunoSEQ multiplex PCR assay. For most patients, genomic DNA was isolated with the Qiagen DNeasy Blood and Tissue Kit and shipped frozen to Adaptive Biotechnologies for TCR sequencing. Adaptive Biotechnologies carried out high-throughput TCR-beta CDR3 sequencing of genomic DNA for most patients. Per the original workflow: TCR sequencing data were retrieved from Adaptive's ImmunoSEQ software for more than 15 patients, whereas a few other patients were processed with MiXCR and VDJtools. CD4 versus CD8 sorting errors were corrected by removing sequences found in both subsets at a frequency ratio below 5:1. CDR3 nucleotide sequences shared between donor and recipient were removed because their origin could not be assigned. At least 2-fold expansion over unstimulated cells and a minimum CFSE-low frequency of 0.002% (template counts) or 0.001% (read counts) were required for clones to be classified as alloreactive. A clone was considered mappable if detected in the sequenced pre-transplant spleen, lymph node, or MLR CFSE-low populations of the donor or recipient. Cumulative frequency of alloreactive clones was calculated as a percentage of all sequences weighted by copy number. Entries here come from immuneACCESS through TCRdb and include only in-frame sequences with V and J called. Some clones fail to appear in such tables; in the studies checked, an unresolved V gene covers under half of the shortfall, and the cause of the remainder is unknown. The V and J calls and clone size are taken from that table; D and trimming were inferred from the DNA. This sample gives around 100,000 clones in total; more than 85% of them show up just once. The leading ten clones occupy approximately 1.2% of the sample.

Turning to this clone: The antigen this receptor binds is unknown. No base quality information exists; no much larger clone differs at one position.

This TCR was sampled from a human donor who was the organ donor for an intestinal transplant. The starting material was unstimulated CD8+ T cells sorted from spleen or lymph node cells, obtained before transplant.

The CDR3 region has the sequence CASSTSGNYGYTF. DNA sequence: TGTGCCAGCAGTACCTCAGGGAACTATGGCTACACCTTC. Rearrangement joined TRBV27 to TRBJ1-2; tentative D gene TRBD1, with 5 bases matching. CDR1 MNHEY and CDR2 SMNVEV are derived from the germline V gene (reference sequence). The CDR3, cysteine through phenylalanine, is 13 amino acids long. The read is trimmed to its CDR3 DNA, 39 bases read in frame from base 1. V gives up 5 bases and J gives up 2 bases, and the segment between their germline ends measures 9 bases.